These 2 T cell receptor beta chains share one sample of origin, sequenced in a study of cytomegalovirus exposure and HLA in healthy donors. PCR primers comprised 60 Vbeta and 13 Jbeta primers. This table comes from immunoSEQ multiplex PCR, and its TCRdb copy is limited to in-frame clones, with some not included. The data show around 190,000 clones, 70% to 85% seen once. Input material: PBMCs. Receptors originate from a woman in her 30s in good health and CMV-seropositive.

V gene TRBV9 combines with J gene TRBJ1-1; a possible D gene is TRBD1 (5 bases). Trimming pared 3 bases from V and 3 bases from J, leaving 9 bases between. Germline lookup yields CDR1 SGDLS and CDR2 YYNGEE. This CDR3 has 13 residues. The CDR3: CASSDDSYTEAFF. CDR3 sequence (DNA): TGTGCCAGCAGCGACGACAGTTACACTGAAGCTTTCTTT.

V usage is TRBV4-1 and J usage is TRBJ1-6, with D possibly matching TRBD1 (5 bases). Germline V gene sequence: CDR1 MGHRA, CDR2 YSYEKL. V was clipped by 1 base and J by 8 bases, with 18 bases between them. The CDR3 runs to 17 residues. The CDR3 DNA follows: TGCGCCAGCAGCCAAGTAGGCAGGGAGGTGGGTGATTCACCCCTCCACTTT. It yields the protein CASSQVGREVGDSPLHF.